These 20 T cell receptor beta chains were sequenced from one sample in a study of T cell clusters in autoimmune cytopenias. TRB rearrangements were amplified by touch-down multiplex PCR with mixed TRB-A/B primers. With the multiplex PCR reads reprocessed, TCRdb shows one record per CDR3 protein and no DNA. The sample includes 2,000 to 2,500 distinct CDR3 sequences. Each sample's input was 200 to 300 ng genomic DNA, 38,000 or so genome equivalents. The specimen sequenced was peripheral blood. The receptors shown here come from a human donor with an autoimmune cytopenia or autoimmune hepatitis (not recorded which).

The chain employs TRBV19 and TRBJ2-7. The CDR3 runs 14 residues. From germline, CDR1 is LNHDA and CDR2 SQIVND (reference sequence). This CDR3 is CASSMRLALYEQYF.

The chain recombines TRBV19 with TRBJ1-2; lacking DNA, the TRBD1 call made by TCRdb goes unchecked. In germline, CDR1 is LNHDA, CDR2 SQIVND (reference sequence). CDR3 length: 14 amino acids. CDR3 sequence reads: CASSPGQGSYGYTF.

V usage is TRBV2 and J usage is TRBJ1-1; TCRdb names TRBD1, which stays unverified in the absence of DNA. Germline V gene lookup returns CDR1 SNHLY and CDR2 FYNNEI. CDR3 length: 14 residues. The CDR3 sequence: CASGYDRANTEAFF.

CDR3 sequence reads: CSAIRDDSYEQYF. The chain combines TRBV20-1 with TRBJ2-7; the D gene TCRdb calls, TRBD1, cannot be checked with no DNA. Germline CDR1 DFQATT, CDR2 SNEGSKA (reference sequence). The CDR3 has 13 residues.

The V gene is TRBV21-1, the J gene TRBJ2-7; there is no DNA to check the TCRdb D call of TRBD1. TRBV21-1 is labeled a pseudogene. The CDR3 loop spans 13 amino acids. The CDR3 sequence: CASSPGQYYEQYF.

This chain joins TRBV6-2 or TRBV6-3 and TRBJ2-1; TCRdb's D call, TRBD1, is unchecked because there is no DNA. Germline CDR1 is MNHEY and CDR2 is SVGEGT. This CDR3 region has 12 residues. The CDR3 region is CASSPRVHEQFF.

This chain links TRBV5-1 with TRBJ1-3. Germline V CDR1 and CDR2: SGHRS, YFSETQ. This CDR3 has 17 amino acids. Here the CDR3 reads CASSFGTSSFFGNTIYF.

The J gene is TRBJ2-7, the V gene TRBV5-1; TCRdb outputs TRBD2, but without DNA this stays unchecked. CDR3 length: 12 residues. Germline V gives CDR1 SGHRS, CDR2 YFSETQ. This CDR3 is CASASPSYEQYF.

By frequency, this clonotype registers medium-sized (0.01 to 0.1%). The chain couples TRBV6-5 to TRBJ1-5; TCRdb reports TRBD1, a call that lacks DNA to check it against. Per the germline V gene, CDR1 is MNHEY and CDR2 is SVGAGI. There are 15 residues in the CDR3. The CDR3 spells CASSYTTGWDQPQHF.

This clonotype is medium-sized (0.01 to 0.1%) by frequency. The V and J genes are TRBV19 and TRBJ2-5; TCRdb gives TRBD2 as the D gene, but with no DNA this cannot be confirmed. This CDR3 spans 15 amino acids. The V gene's germline CDR1 is LNHDA and CDR2 SQIVND (reference sequence). The CDR3 spells CASSTSRTLSGAQYF.

The gene calls are TRBV5-4 and TRBJ2-1; TCRdb names TRBD1, which stays unverified in the absence of DNA. CDR1 and CDR2 (germline): SGHNT, YYREEE (reference sequence). The CDR3 is 16 amino acids. The CDR3 reads CASSFAWGQIHNEQFF.

Frequency places this clonotype as medium-sized. V usage is TRBV20-1 and J usage is TRBJ1-4; TCRdb calls TRBD1, which cannot be checked without DNA. Germline-derived CDR1 and CDR2 are DFQATT and SNEGSKA (reference sequence). The CDR3 runs 14 residues. CDR3: CSALRGRGSEKLFF.

The rearrangement joins TRBV12-3 or TRBV12-4 to TRBJ2-3; the TRBD2 assignment by TCRdb is unverifiable without DNA. CDR3 length: 13 residues. CDR3 sequence reads: CASATNRPDTQYF.

V and J are TRBV5-1 and TRBJ2-1; TCRdb selects TRBD1, and the lack of DNA leaves this call unchecked. Germline V gives CDR1 SGHRS, CDR2 YFSETQ. CDR3 length: 13 residues. The CDR3 region is CASSLGGHNEQFF.

The chain links TRBV5-1 to TRBJ1-1; TCRdb reports TRBD1, a call that lacks DNA to check it against. Germline lookup yields CDR1 SGHRS and CDR2 YFSETQ. This CDR3 region has 16 residues. CDR3 region: CASSRGGTGPNTEAFF.

This clonotype is classed as medium-sized by frequency. The V gene is TRBV6-5, the J gene TRBJ1-2; TCRdb outputs TRBD1, but without DNA this stays unchecked. The CDR3 totals 16 residues. Looked up from germline, CDR1 is MNHEY and CDR2 is SVGAGI. The CDR3 sequence: CASSYKRQGLNYGYTF.

The chain employs TRBV7-2 and TRBJ2-1. The CDR3 spans 17 residues. The germline V gene encodes CDR1 SGHTA and CDR2 FQGNSA. The CDR3 sequence: CASSLIAGSSSYNEQFF.

This chain joins TRBV7-9 and TRBJ2-7; TCRdb calls TRBD1, which cannot be checked without DNA. Germline V gene lookup returns CDR1 SEHNR and CDR2 FQNEAQ (reference sequence). The CDR3 totals 13 residues. CDR3 amino acids: CASRGQGTHEQYF.

The CDR3 sequence is CASGLRLARTDTQYF. The chain carries TRBV12-5 and TRBJ2-3; with no DNA, the TCRdb D assignment of TRBD2 cannot be verified. Germline V gene data show CDR1 as LGHNT and CDR2 as FRNRAP. The CDR3 runs 15 residues.

The chain uses TRBV5-1 and TRBJ1-1; TCRdb outputs TRBD1, but without DNA this stays unchecked. Germline V gene data show CDR1 as SGHRS and CDR2 as YFSETQ. The CDR3 spans 16 residues. The CDR3 spells CASSLLSGSTNTEAFF.